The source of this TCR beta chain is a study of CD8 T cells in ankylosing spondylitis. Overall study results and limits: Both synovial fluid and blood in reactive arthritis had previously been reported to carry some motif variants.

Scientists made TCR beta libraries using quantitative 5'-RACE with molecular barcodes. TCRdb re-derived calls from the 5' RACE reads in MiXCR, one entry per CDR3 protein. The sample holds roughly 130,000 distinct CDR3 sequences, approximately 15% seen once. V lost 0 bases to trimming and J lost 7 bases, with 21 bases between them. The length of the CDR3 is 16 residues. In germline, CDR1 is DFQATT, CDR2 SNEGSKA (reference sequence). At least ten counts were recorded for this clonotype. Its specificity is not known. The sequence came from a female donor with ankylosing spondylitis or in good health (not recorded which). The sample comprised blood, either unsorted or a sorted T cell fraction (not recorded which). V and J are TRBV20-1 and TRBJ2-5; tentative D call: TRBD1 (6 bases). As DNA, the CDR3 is TGCAGTGCTAGAGATCTGCGTGGGGACAAGCTTTGGACCCAGTACTTC. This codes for CSARDLRGDKLWTQYF.